A single sample gave rise to the 3 T cell receptor beta chains below, sequenced in a study of shared clonotypes between healthy human individuals. TCRdb's table, derived via immunoSEQ multiplex PCR, lists solely in-frame clones and lacks some. The sample lists hundreds of thousands of clones, around 72% occurring once. The sample comprised memory CD4+ T cells sorted from blood. Noted subset: CD45RA-negative fraction. The source of these receptors is a woman aged 30 to 39 in good health.

The CDR3 coding sequence is TGTGCCAGCGTCCGGGGGGCCGTGAACACTGAAGCTTTCTTT. It encodes CASVRGAVNTEAFF. The V gene is TRBV6-6, the J gene TRBJ1-1, with D possibly being TRBD1 (6 bases). The CDR3 loop spans 14 amino acids. Germline V gives CDR1 MNHNY, CDR2 SVGAGI (reference sequence). V was clipped by 8 bases and J by 0 bases, with 13 bases between them.

Comments on this clone: At the DNA level, this CDR3 is encoded by other sequences in the same sample as well. The CDR3 bases are TGTGCCAGCAGCTCACAGGGAGATCAGCCCCAGCATTTT. The encoded protein is CASSSQGDQPQHF. The V and J genes are TRBV7-2 and TRBJ1-5, with D maybe TRBD1 (6 bases). Per the germline V gene, CDR1 is SGHTA and CDR2 is FQGNSA. The ends were cut back, 4 bases at V and 5 bases at J, with 9 bases in the middle. The CDR3 loop spans 13 amino acids.

The rearrangement joins TRBV5-1 to TRBJ2-5, with a tentative D call TRBD1 (5 bases). This CDR3 is built from 13 residues. V lost 5 bases and J 1 base, leaving 9 bases between the germline ends. Germline V gene sequence: CDR1 SGHRS, CDR2 YFSETQ. The CDR3 sequence: CASRTVSQETQYF. CDR3 nucleotide sequence: TGCGCCAGCAGGACAGTTTCCCAAGAGACCCAGTACTTC. Full variable domain (remainder filled in from reference TRBV5-1 and TRBJ2-5): KAGVTQTPRYLIKTRGQQVTLSCSPISGHRSVSWYQQTPGQGLQFLFEYFSETQRNKGNFPGRFSGRQFSNSRSEMNVSTLELGDSALYLCASRTVSQETQYFGPGTRLLVL.